A selection of T cell receptor beta chains follows, all from one sample in a study of T cell repertoires in cytomegalovirus infection. MiXCR, run by TCRdb on the reads, gives a single entry per CDR3 protein. The repertoire holds 250,000 or so distinct CDR3 sequences, with approximately 17% as singletons. The sample was CD8+ T cells from PBMCs. The source of these receptors is a human donor in good health (CMV status not recorded). Some clones in this sample may be carry-over from other donors' samples. Each CDR3 is given with its conserved first and last residue. Fields, in order: CDR3 protein, CDR3 DNA, CDR3 length, clone size, D gene, J gene, V gene. The D gene is left open where the match is weak. Expanded clones are given a class, and other clones once, few, many or no size at all.

CDR3aa: CASSVTSGLVYNEQFF; CDR3nt: TGTGCCAGCAGCGTTACATCGGGACTGGTATACAATGAGCAGTTCTTC; len: 16; abundance: few; d_gene: .; j_gene: TRBJ2-1; v_gene: TRBV9
CDR3aa: CASSDGQVIAKNIQYF; CDR3nt: TGTGCCAGCAGTGATGGACAGGTGATAGCCAAAAACATTCAGTACTTC; len: 16; abundance: .; d_gene: TRBD1; j_gene: TRBJ2-4; v_gene: TRBV2
CDR3aa: CSAPGGLAGADTQYF; CDR3nt: TGCAGTGCCCCGGGGGGTCTAGCGGGGGCAGATACGCAGTATTTT; len: 15; abundance: few; d_gene: TRBD2; j_gene: TRBJ2-3; v_gene: TRBV20-1
CDR3aa: CASSSLAGATGQYF; CDR3nt: TGTGCCAGCAGTTCCCTAGCGGGGGCCACAGGGCAGTATTTT; len: 14; abundance: many; d_gene: TRBD2; j_gene: TRBJ2-3; v_gene: TRBV6-2/TRBV6-3
CDR3aa: CASSQELAAIYSEAFF; CDR3nt: TGCGCCAGCAGCCAAGAGCTGGCAGCGATATACAGTGAAGCTTTCTTT; len: 16; abundance: few; d_gene: .; j_gene: TRBJ1-1; v_gene: TRBV4-1
CDR3aa: CASSPLGQLETQYF; CDR3nt: TGTGCCAGCAGTCCATTGGGACAGTTAGAGACCCAGTACTTC; len: 14; abundance: many; d_gene: TRBD1; j_gene: TRBJ2-5; v_gene: TRBV6-1
CDR3aa: CASSYAWVNNEQFF; CDR3nt: TGTGCCAGCAGTTACGCGTGGGTCAACAATGAGCAGTTCTTC; len: 14; abundance: .; d_gene: .; j_gene: TRBJ2-1; v_gene: TRBV6-2/TRBV6-3
CDR3aa: CASSTRPDTQYF; CDR3nt: TGTGCCAGCAGCACCCGACCGGATACGCAGTATTTT; len: 12; abundance: many; d_gene: .; j_gene: TRBJ2-3; v_gene: TRBV7-6
CDR3aa: CASSLAGTSGLEAGELFF; CDR3nt: TGTGCCAGCAGCTTAGCCGGGACTAGCGGCCTCGAGGCCGGGGAGCTGTTTTTT; len: 18; abundance: many; d_gene: TRBD2; j_gene: TRBJ2-2; v_gene: TRBV7-8
CDR3aa: CASSPRGRGNQPQHF; CDR3nt: TGTGCCAGCAGCCCTCGGGGTAGGGGCAATCAGCCCCAGCATTTT; len: 15; abundance: few; d_gene: .; j_gene: TRBJ1-5; v_gene: TRBV27
CDR3aa: CAISESTGRGQETQYF; CDR3nt: TGTGCCATCAGTGAGTCGACAGGGAGGGGCCAAGAGACCCAGTACTTC; len: 16; abundance: many; d_gene: .; j_gene: TRBJ2-5; v_gene: TRBV10-3
CDR3aa: CASRSDGHSGNTIYF; CDR3nt: TGTGCCAGCCGATCCGACGGCCACTCTGGAAACACCATATATTTT; len: 15; abundance: .; d_gene: .; j_gene: TRBJ1-3; v_gene: TRBV28
CDR3aa: CASSQDPAGGSYEQYF; CDR3nt: TGTGCCAGCAGCCAAGATCCGGCCGGGGGGTCCTACGAGCAGTACTTC; len: 16; abundance: many; d_gene: TRBD2; j_gene: TRBJ2-7; v_gene: TRBV4-2
CDR3aa: CASSLFGTGASYEQYF; CDR3nt: TGTGCCAGCAGTTTATTCGGGACAGGCGCCTCCTACGAGCAGTACTTC; len: 16; abundance: few; d_gene: TRBD1; j_gene: TRBJ2-7; v_gene: TRBV28
CDR3aa: CASSHDPRLAGDNEQFF; CDR3nt: TGTGCCAGCAGCCATGACCCGAGACTAGCGGGGGACAATGAGCAGTTCTTC; len: 17; abundance: .; d_gene: TRBD2; j_gene: TRBJ2-1; v_gene: TRBV14
CDR3aa: CASSLARSPYEQYF; CDR3nt: TGTGCCAGCAGCTTAGCCAGGAGTCCCTACGAGCAGTACTTC; len: 14; abundance: once; d_gene: .; j_gene: TRBJ2-7; v_gene: TRBV7-6
CDR3aa: CASSGDRIAGNTIYF; CDR3nt: TGTGCCAGCAGTGGAGACAGGATAGCTGGAAACACCATATATTTT; len: 15; abundance: many; d_gene: .; j_gene: TRBJ1-3; v_gene: TRBV2
CDR3aa: CASSLGLVTEAFF; CDR3nt: TGTGCCAGCAGCTTAGGCCTCGTCACTGAAGCTTTCTTT; len: 13; abundance: few; d_gene: .; j_gene: TRBJ1-1; v_gene: TRBV7-9
CDR3aa: CASSSGPVGYGYTF; CDR3nt: TGTGCCAGCAGTTCGGGACCGGTTGGCTATGGCTACACCTTC; len: 14; abundance: few; d_gene: .; j_gene: TRBJ1-2; v_gene: TRBV27
CDR3aa: CSVAGSDLATNYGYTF; CDR3nt: TGCAGCGTTGCCGGGTCGGATTTGGCTACTAACTATGGCTACACCTTC; len: 16; abundance: few; d_gene: .; j_gene: TRBJ1-2; v_gene: TRBV29-1
CDR3aa: CASSAPGTGELFF; CDR3nt: TGTGCCAGTAGTGCCCCCGGAACCGGGGAGCTGTTTTTT; len: 13; abundance: many; d_gene: .; j_gene: TRBJ2-2; v_gene: TRBV19
CDR3aa: CASSLIERADTQYF; CDR3nt: TGTGCCAGCAGTTTAATTGAGCGGGCAGATACGCAGTATTTT; len: 14; abundance: few; d_gene: .; j_gene: TRBJ2-3; v_gene: TRBV12-3/TRBV12-4
CDR3aa: CASSLRVGEQFF; CDR3nt: TGTGCCAGCAGCTTACGGGTGGGTGAGCAGTTCTTC; len: 12; abundance: many; d_gene: .; j_gene: TRBJ2-1; v_gene: TRBV7-9
CDR3aa: CASSYQRESTGELFF; CDR3nt: TGTGCCAGCAGTTACCAGAGGGAGAGCACCGGGGAGCTGTTTTTT; len: 15; abundance: few; d_gene: .; j_gene: TRBJ2-2; v_gene: TRBV6-5
CDR3aa: CASSLGPFSTDTQYF; CDR3nt: TGTGCCAGCAGCTTAGGGCCCTTTAGCACAGATACGCAGTATTTT; len: 15; abundance: .; d_gene: .; j_gene: TRBJ2-3; v_gene: TRBV7-2
CDR3aa: CSAGSGRATDTQYF; CDR3nt: TGCAGTGCGGGGAGCGGCAGGGCTACAGATACGCAGTATTTT; len: 14; abundance: .; d_gene: .; j_gene: TRBJ2-3; v_gene: TRBV20-1
CDR3aa: CASSPGGDTQYF; CDR3nt: TGTGCCAGCAGCCCCGGGGGTGATACGCAGTATTTT; len: 12; abundance: many; d_gene: .; j_gene: TRBJ2-3; v_gene: TRBV7-2
CDR3aa: CSVEGGDGSSYEQYF; CDR3nt: TGCAGCGTTGAGGGGGGGGACGGGAGCTCCTACGAGCAGTACTTC; len: 15; abundance: few; d_gene: TRBD2; j_gene: TRBJ2-7; v_gene: TRBV29-1
CDR3aa: CASSKSWGGTEAFF; CDR3nt: TGTGCCAGCAGTAAATCCTGGGGGGGTACTGAAGCTTTCTTT; len: 14; abundance: .; d_gene: .; j_gene: TRBJ1-1; v_gene: TRBV27
CDR3aa: CASSQPGRETQYF; CDR3nt: TGCGCCAGCAGCCAACCGGGACGAGAGACCCAGTACTTC; len: 13; abundance: many; d_gene: .; j_gene: TRBJ2-5; v_gene: TRBV4-1
CDR3aa: CSVVRGWGLQETQYF; CDR3nt: TGCAGCGTTGTCCGAGGGTGGGGACTCCAAGAGACCCAGTACTTC; len: 15; abundance: many; d_gene: .; j_gene: TRBJ2-5; v_gene: TRBV29-1
CDR3aa: CASSFLQEQETQYF; CDR3nt: TGTGCCAGCAGTTTTTTGCAGGAACAAGAGACCCAGTACTTC; len: 14; abundance: .; d_gene: .; j_gene: TRBJ2-5; v_gene: TRBV28
CDR3aa: CASSFLGLNQPQHF; CDR3nt: TGTGCCAGCAGTTTTTTGGGGTTGAATCAGCCCCAGCATTTT; len: 14; abundance: .; d_gene: .; j_gene: TRBJ1-5; v_gene: TRBV28
CDR3aa: CASSYFGTGAYEQYF; CDR3nt: TGTGCCAGCAGTTACTTCGGGACAGGTGCCTACGAGCAGTACTTC; len: 15; abundance: .; d_gene: TRBD1; j_gene: TRBJ2-7; v_gene: TRBV6-5
CDR3aa: CASMVALSGANVLTF; CDR3nt: TGTGCCAGCATGGTAGCCCTCTCTGGGGCCAACGTCCTGACTTTC; len: 15; abundance: many; d_gene: .; j_gene: TRBJ2-6; v_gene: TRBV7-9
CDR3aa: CASSLPTGNVGDTQYF; CDR3nt: TGTGCCAGCAGCTTGCCGACAGGGAATGTGGGAGATACGCAGTATTTT; len: 16; abundance: .; d_gene: TRBD1; j_gene: TRBJ2-3; v_gene: TRBV5-5
CDR3aa: CASSPTGYQPSGANVPTF; CDR3nt: TGTGCCAGCAGCCCAACAGGATACCAACCCTCTGGGGCCAACGTCCCGACTTTC; len: 18; abundance: .; d_gene: .; j_gene: TRBJ2-6; v_gene: TRBV5-6
CDR3aa: CASSLDWRTSGGQSTDTQYF; CDR3nt: TGTGCCAGCAGCTTAGATTGGAGAACTAGCGGGGGCCAAAGCACAGATACGCAGTATTTT; len: 20; abundance: many; d_gene: TRBD2; j_gene: TRBJ2-3; v_gene: TRBV11-3
CDR3aa: CASSLVGTETYEQYF; CDR3nt: TGTGCCAGCAGCTTAGTTGGGACAGAGACCTACGAGCAGTACTTC; len: 15; abundance: .; d_gene: TRBD1; j_gene: TRBJ2-7; v_gene: TRBV7-9
CDR3aa: CATRVSNNEQFF; CDR3nt: TGTGCCACCCGGGTCAGTAACAATGAGCAGTTCTTC; len: 12; abundance: .; d_gene: .; j_gene: TRBJ2-1; v_gene: TRBV11-2
CDR3aa: CASSSTSGGGNGYQETQYF; CDR3nt: TGTGCCAGCAGTTCCACTAGCGGGGGGGGGAATGGGTACCAAGAGACCCAGTACTTC; len: 19; abundance: .; d_gene: TRBD2; j_gene: TRBJ2-5; v_gene: TRBV28
CDR3aa: CASGSGRNQPQHF; CDR3nt: TGTGCCAGCGGTTCGGGGAGGAATCAGCCCCAGCATTTT; len: 13; abundance: few; d_gene: .; j_gene: TRBJ1-5; v_gene: TRBV6-6
CDR3aa: CASSLIGPAGAGELFF; CDR3nt: TGCGCCAGCAGCTTGATAGGGCCCGCGGGCGCCGGGGAGCTGTTTTTT; len: 16; abundance: few; d_gene: .; j_gene: TRBJ2-2; v_gene: TRBV5-1
CDR3aa: CASSPSGTGVTDTQYF; CDR3nt: TGTGCCAGCAGTCCCTCGGGGACAGGGGTGACAGATACGCAGTATTTT; len: 16; abundance: .; d_gene: TRBD1; j_gene: TRBJ2-3; v_gene: TRBV28
CDR3aa: CASSSDRADEQYF; CDR3nt: TGTGCCAGCAGCTCCGACAGGGCAGACGAGCAGTACTTC; len: 13; abundance: many; d_gene: TRBD1; j_gene: TRBJ2-7; v_gene: TRBV7-8
CDR3aa: CASSADSSGAYEQYF; CDR3nt: TGTGCCAGCAGTGCCGACAGCTCGGGGGCCTACGAGCAGTACTTC; len: 15; abundance: few; d_gene: .; j_gene: TRBJ2-7; v_gene: TRBV6-6
CDR3aa: CASSLQRQGGIQYF; CDR3nt: TGTGCCAGCAGTTTACAGCGACAGGGCGGCATTCAGTACTTC; len: 14; abundance: .; d_gene: TRBD1; j_gene: TRBJ2-4; v_gene: TRBV27
CDR3aa: CASSMTGNSYEQYF; CDR3nt: TGTGCCAGCAGTATGACAGGGAACTCCTACGAGCAGTACTTC; len: 14; abundance: few; d_gene: TRBD1; j_gene: TRBJ2-7; v_gene: TRBV28
CDR3aa: CASTHMGGMTYRGETQYF; CDR3nt: TGTGCCAGCACCCATATGGGAGGAATGACTTACAGAGGAGAGACCCAGTACTTC; len: 18; abundance: many; d_gene: .; j_gene: TRBJ2-5; v_gene: TRBV6-2/TRBV6-3
CDR3aa: CASQALGALAKNIQYF; CDR3nt: TGTGCCAGCCAGGCCCTGGGGGCGCTAGCCAAAAACATTCAGTACTTC; len: 16; abundance: .; d_gene: .; j_gene: TRBJ2-4; v_gene: TRBV2
CDR3aa: CSVEDEDQGLPYNEQFF; CDR3nt: TGCAGCGTTGAAGACGAAGACCAGGGGCTTCCATACAATGAGCAGTTCTTC; len: 17; abundance: many; d_gene: .; j_gene: TRBJ2-1; v_gene: TRBV29-1
CDR3aa: CASSPGTGGAETQYF; CDR3nt: TGTGCCAGCAGCCCCGGGACAGGGGGCGCGGAGACCCAGTACTTC; len: 15; abundance: many; d_gene: TRBD1; j_gene: TRBJ2-5; v_gene: TRBV11-3
CDR3aa: CASSLATDSVLLMNTEAFF; CDR3nt: TGTGCCAGCAGCTTAGCTACGGACAGTGTGCTTTTGATGAACACTGAAGCTTTCTTT; len: 19; abundance: many; d_gene: .; j_gene: TRBJ1-1; v_gene: TRBV7-8
CDR3aa: CASSYYPNPGNTIYF; CDR3nt: TGTGCCAGCAGTTACTATCCCAACCCTGGAAACACCATATATTTT; len: 15; abundance: .; d_gene: .; j_gene: TRBJ1-3; v_gene: TRBV6-5
CDR3aa: CASGVYGEETQYF; CDR3nt: TGTGCCAGCGGGGTCTACGGAGAAGAGACCCAGTACTTC; len: 13; abundance: .; d_gene: .; j_gene: TRBJ2-5; v_gene: TRBV19
CDR3aa: CASSQGTGEAFF; CDR3nt: TGTGCCAGCAGCCAAGGGACGGGTGAAGCTTTCTTT; len: 12; abundance: .; d_gene: .; j_gene: TRBJ1-1; v_gene: TRBV14
CDR3aa: CASSGTGVGTGELFF; CDR3nt: TGTGCCAGCAGCGGGACAGGGGTCGGCACCGGGGAGCTGTTTTTT; len: 15; abundance: many; d_gene: TRBD1; j_gene: TRBJ2-2; v_gene: TRBV7-9
CDR3aa: CASSGGAAGEAFF; CDR3nt: TGTGCCAGCAGCGGCGGGGCGGCTGGTGAAGCTTTCTTT; len: 13; abundance: many; d_gene: .; j_gene: TRBJ1-1; v_gene: TRBV7-2